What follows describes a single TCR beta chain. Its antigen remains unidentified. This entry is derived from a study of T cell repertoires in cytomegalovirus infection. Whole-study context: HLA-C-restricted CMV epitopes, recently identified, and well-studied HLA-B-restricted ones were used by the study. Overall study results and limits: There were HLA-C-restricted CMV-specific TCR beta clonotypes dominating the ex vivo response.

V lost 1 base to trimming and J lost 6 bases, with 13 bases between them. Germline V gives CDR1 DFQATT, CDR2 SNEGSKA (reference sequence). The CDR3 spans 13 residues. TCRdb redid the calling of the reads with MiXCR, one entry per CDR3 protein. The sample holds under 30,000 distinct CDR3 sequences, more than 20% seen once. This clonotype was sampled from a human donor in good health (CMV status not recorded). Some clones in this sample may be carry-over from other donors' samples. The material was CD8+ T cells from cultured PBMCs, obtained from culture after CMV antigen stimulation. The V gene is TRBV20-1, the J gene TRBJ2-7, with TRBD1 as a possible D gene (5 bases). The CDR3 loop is CSARGGSSFEQYF. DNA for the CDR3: TGCAGTGCTAGAGGGGGCAGTTCGTTCGAGCAGTACTTC.